This T cell receptor (beta chain) was documented in a study of shared clonotypes between healthy human individuals. Data came from immunoSEQ multiplex PCR; TCRdb stores just in-frame clones and leaves some out. This table holds some 200,000 clones, approximately 92% found once. Study results and caveats: Researchers sampled blood only, noting tissue repertoires likely differ.

On this clone: Its antigen is unknown.

The CDR3 is made up of 17 amino acids. CDR1 is MDHEN, CDR2 SYDVKM, per germline. V was pared by 8 bases and J by 1 base, with 20 bases between. Researchers partitioned CD4+ cells into CD45RA+ naive and CD45RA-negative memory subsets. The chain uses TRBV28 and TRBJ2-2; the D gene is possibly TRBD2 (7 bases). Sequenced: naive CD4+ T cells sorted from blood. Subset indicated: CD45RA+ positively selected. The receptor was isolated from a woman in her 30s in good health. The CDR3 DNA follows: TGTGCCAGCCAGGGGACTCAGCGGGATTGGAACACCGGGGAGCTGTTTTTT. It codes for CASQGTQRDWNTGELFF.